The clone carrying this T cell receptor beta chain was observed many times. Its antigen is currently unknown. The sample comes from a study of T cells in Graves' hyperthyroidism and ophthalmopathy. Study-level results: The blood repertoire included most of the expanded thyroid clonotypes above 0.001.

Using RNA transcripts as the source, TCR beta CDR3 regions were amplified. Carried out on the TCR CDR3, a first-round RT-PCR used the HTBI primer set. TCRdb redid the calling of the multiplex PCR reads with MiXCR, one entry per CDR3 protein. The table includes around 690,000 distinct CDR3 sequences, around 15% detected once. The sequence derives from a man aged 50-59 years with Graves' hyperthyroidism. Source material: blood.

In nucleotides, the CDR3 is TGTGCCAGCAGTTACTCGAAACTGAGCTCCTACAATGAGCAGTTCTTC. Translated: CASSYSKLSSYNEQFF. This sequence joins TRBV6-2 or TRBV6-3 and TRBJ2-1; no reliable D call. From germline, CDR1 is MNHEY and CDR2 SVGEGT. V was trimmed by 0 bases and J by 0 bases, leaving 9 bases between them. The CDR3 is 16 amino acids.